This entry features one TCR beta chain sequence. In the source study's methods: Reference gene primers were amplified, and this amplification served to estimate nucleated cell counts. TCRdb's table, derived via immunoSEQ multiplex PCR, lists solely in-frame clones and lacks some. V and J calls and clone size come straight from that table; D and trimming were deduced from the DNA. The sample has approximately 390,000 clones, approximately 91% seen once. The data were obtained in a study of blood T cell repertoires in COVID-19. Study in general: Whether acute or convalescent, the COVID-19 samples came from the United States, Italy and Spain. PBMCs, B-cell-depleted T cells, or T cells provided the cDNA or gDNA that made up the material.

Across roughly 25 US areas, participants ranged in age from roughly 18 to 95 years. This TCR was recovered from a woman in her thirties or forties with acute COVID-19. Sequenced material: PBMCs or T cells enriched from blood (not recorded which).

In DNA form, the CDR3 reads TGTGCCATCAGTGCCACCGGGACAGACAATCAGCCCCAGCATTTT. Its translation: CAISATGTDNQPQHF. V and J are TRBV10-3 and TRBJ1-5; TRBD1 matches 7 bases. The CDR3 is 15 residues long. From germline, CDR1 is ENHRY and CDR2 SYGVKD. Trimming took 4 bases from V and 3 from J; bases not matched to a gene: 6.